What follows are 19 T cell receptor beta chains derived from one specimen sequenced in a study of blood T cell repertoires in COVID-19. Data came from immunoSEQ multiplex PCR; TCRdb stores just in-frame clones and leaves some out. The table records about 170,000 clones, about 83% of them present only once. The specimen sequenced was peripheral blood. These receptors all come from a man between 18 and 29 years old with active or convalescent COVID-19.

This chain connects TRBV5-6 to TRBJ2-7, with TRBD2 matching over 11 bases. V was pared by 4 bases and J by 0 bases, with 9 bases of the junction left unmatched. This CDR3 contains 17 residues. Looked up from germline, CDR1 is SGHDT and CDR2 is YYEEEE. The DNA for the CDR3 is TGTGCCAGCAGCCACAGGACTAGCGGGCCAAGCTCCTACGAGCAGTACTTC. The encoded protein is CASSHRTSGPSSYEQYF.

This chain joins TRBV4-1 and TRBJ1-2, with a possible D match to TRBD1 (6 bases). V lost 2 bases and J 8 bases, leaving 15 bases between the germline ends. The CDR3 spans 14 residues. Germline CDR1 and CDR2: MGHRA and YSYEKL. The CDR3 is CASSQQQGLGGYTF. The CDR3 DNA reads as TGCGCCAGCAGCCAACAACAGGGCTTGGGCGGCTACACCTTC.

This clone appeared a single time. The CDR3: CASSTGTSGGVQETQYF. CDR3 nucleotide sequence: TGTGCCAGCAGCACTGGGACTAGCGGGGGGGTACAAGAGACCCAGTACTTC. The rearrangement joins TRBV9 to TRBJ2-5; 16 bases are shared with TRBD2. Germline-derived CDR1 and CDR2 are SGDLS and YYNGEE. The junction had 5 bases not matched to a gene; V was cut back by 4 bases and J by 2 bases. The CDR3 contains 17 residues.

The chain carries TRBV7-2 and TRBJ2-5, with D possibly matching TRBD2 (5 bases). The CDR3 has 15 amino acids. Deletions cut 5 bases from V and 4 bases from J, with 17 bases between. The germline V gene has CDR1 SGHTA and CDR2 FQGNSA. In nucleotides, the CDR3 is TGTGCCAGCAGCCCCGGCATAAATGAGGGAGAGACCCAGTACTTC. This sequence encodes CASSPGINEGETQYF.

The chain combines TRBV7-3 with TRBJ2-5; tentative D call: TRBD2 (6 bases). Per germline, CDR1 SGHTA and CDR2 FQGTGA. The CDR3 is made up of 15 amino acids. V lost 2 bases and J lost 5, with 15 bases in between. The CDR3 loop is CASSLGGNPGETQYF. CDR3 nucleotides: TGTGCCAGCAGCTTAGGCGGGAACCCGGGGGAGACCCAGTACTTC.

This clone came up a few times. The V gene is TRBV28, the J gene TRBJ2-5, with D possibly TRBD1 on 5 matching bases. V was cut by 7 bases and J by 5 bases, with 11 bases left in between. This CDR3 contains 12 residues. Germline lookup yields CDR1 MDHEN and CDR2 SYDVKM. The CDR3 DNA sequence: TGTGCCAGCACGACAGAGTTTGAGACCCAGTACTTC. Translating gives CASTTEFETQYF.

The chain uses TRBV6-5 and TRBJ2-7; the D gene is possibly TRBD1 (5 bases). This CDR3 contains 14 residues. The germline CDR1 and CDR2 sequences are MNHEY and SVGAGI. Trimming pared 6 bases from V and 4 bases from J, leaving 16 bases between. CDR3 protein: CASRGLTGWYEQYF. Here the CDR3 DNA reads TGTGCCAGCAGAGGCCTTACAGGATGGTACGAGCAGTACTTC.

The rearrangement joins TRBV27 to TRBJ2-1; 9 bases align to TRBD2. V shed 6 bases and J 10 bases; nucleotides not matched to a gene: 16. Germline V gives CDR1 MNHEY, CDR2 SMNVEV (reference sequence). The CDR3 is 16 amino acids. The CDR3, as DNA: TGTGCCAGCAGCCCCCGACTAGCGGAAGGGCCTAGGGAGCAGTTCTTC. This sequence encodes CASSPRLAEGPREQFF.

J is TRBJ2-1 and V is TRBV5-1; 8 bases line up with TRBD2. Looked up from germline, CDR1 is SGHRS and CDR2 is YFSETQ. V shed 4 bases and J 4 bases; nucleotides not matched to a gene: 4. The CDR3 consists of 14 residues. CDR3 DNA: TGCGCCAGCAGCGCGGGGGGTATGTACAATGAGCAGTTCTTC. Amino acid sequence: CASSAGGMYNEQFF.

The chain has TRBV7-3 and TRBJ2-1; maybe TRBD2 (6 bases). V shed 2 bases and J shed 0 bases, with 11 bases lying between them. The CDR3 contains 16 residues. Germline CDR1 and CDR2: SGHTA and FQGTGA. The CDR3, as DNA: TGTGCCAGCAGCTTAGTCGGGGGAAGCTCCTACAATGAGCAGTTCTTC. Translation gives CASSLVGGSSYNEQFF. Full variable domain (missing parts from reference TRBV7-3 and TRBJ2-1): GAGVSQTPSNKVTEKGKYVELRCDPISGHTALYWYRQSLGQGPEFLIYFQGTGAADDSGLPNDRFFAVRPEGSVSTLKIQRTERGDSAVYLCASSLVGGSSYNEQFFGPGTRLTVL.

The chain couples TRBV12-5 to TRBJ2-5; 7 bases align to TRBD1. The V gene end was trimmed by 2 bases and the J gene end by 2 bases; junction bases not matched to a gene: 2. This CDR3 spans 14 amino acids. From germline, CDR1 is LGHNT and CDR2 FRNRAP. The CDR3 spells CASGLTGAQETQYF. CDR3 nucleotide sequence: TGTGCTAGTGGTTTGACAGGGGCGCAAGAGACCCAGTACTTC.

This CDR3 reads CASSESGWAYGYTF. CDR3 DNA: TGTGCCAGCAGTGAGTCGGGATGGGCCTATGGCTACACCTTC. This rearrangement joins TRBV25-1 to TRBJ1-2; D gene uncertain. The ends were cut back, 3 bases at V and 4 bases at J, with 12 bases in the middle. This CDR3 comprises 14 residues. Germline values: CDR1 MGHDK, CDR2 SYGVNS.

The chain uses TRBV19 and TRBJ2-1, with 8 bases fitting TRBD1. This CDR3 is built from 19 residues. The junction had 13 bases not matched to a gene; V was cut back by 3 bases and J by 0 bases. Germline CDR1 LNHDA, CDR2 SQIVND (reference sequence). CDR3 amino acids: CASSMAATGAISSYNEQFF. The CDR3 region has the DNA TGTGCCAGTAGTATGGCGGCGACAGGGGCTATTAGCTCCTACAATGAGCAGTTCTTC.

This clone appeared once. The J gene is TRBJ1-2, the V gene TRBV2; perhaps TRBD1 as D (6 bases). V gave up 6 bases and J gave up 5 bases, with 16 bases separating them. The V gene's germline CDR1 is SNHLY and CDR2 FYNNEI. The CDR3 extends over 14 amino acids. The CDR3: CASRMGGGRYGYTF. The DNA of the CDR3 is TGTGCCAGCAGAATGGGAGGGGGACGATATGGCTACACCTTC.

This clone appeared a single time. The V and J genes are TRBV7-9 and TRBJ1-1; D unclear. V dropped 5 bases and J dropped 4 bases, with 8 bases sitting between them. Germline V gives CDR1 SEHNR, CDR2 FQNEAQ (reference sequence). The CDR3 loop spans 12 amino acids. The CDR3 sequence: CASSPGVTEAFF. Written as DNA, the CDR3 is TGTGCCAGCAGCCCCGGGGTCACTGAAGCTTTCTTT.

The chain couples TRBV5-6 to TRBJ1-5, with D maybe TRBD1 (6 bases). Per the germline V gene, CDR1 is SGHDT and CDR2 is YYEEEE. This CDR3 contains 16 residues. V gave up 4 bases and J gave up 1 base, with 15 bases separating them. The CDR3 loop reads CASSPQGRGSNQPQHF. In DNA, the CDR3 is TGTGCCAGCAGCCCTCAGGGGAGGGGAAGCAATCAGCCCCAGCATTTT.

V is TRBV5-6 and J is TRBJ2-3, with 9 bases matching TRBD1. The V segment lost 1 base and the J segment 0 bases; nucleotides outside the gene matches: 3. Germline-derived CDR1 and CDR2 are SGHDT and YYEEEE. The CDR3 is made up of 16 amino acids. The CDR3 DNA is TGTGCCAGCAGCTTGTTAGGGACAGGGAGCACAGATACGCAGTATTTT. This sequence encodes CASSLLGTGSTDTQYF.

J is TRBJ1-1 and V is TRBV10-3, with 10 bases aligning to TRBD1. CDR1 is ENHRY and CDR2 is SYGVKD in the germline V gene. Trimming removed 6 bases from V and 6 bases from J; junction bases left unmatched: 4. This CDR3 is 13 amino acids long. This CDR3 is CAISQDRGAEAFF. The CDR3 DNA is TGTGCCATCAGCCAGGACAGGGGGGCTGAAGCTTTCTTT.

The chain carries TRBV6-5 and TRBJ1-1; D possibly corresponds to TRBD1 (6 bases). Trimming pared 10 bases from V and 5 bases from J, leaving 8 bases between. This CDR3 is 10 amino acids long. The V gene's germline CDR1 is MNHEY and CDR2 SVGAGI. The CDR3 reads CANQGTEAFF. CDR3 coding DNA: TGTGCCAATCAGGGGACTGAAGCTTTCTTT.